The 24 T cell receptor beta chains in this list originate from one sample, sequenced in a study of T cells in Graves' hyperthyroidism and ophthalmopathy. Amplified TCR beta CDR3 regions came from RNA transcripts. First-round RT-PCR targeting the TCR CDR3 was performed with the HTBI primer set. TCRdb ran MiXCR on the multiplex PCR reads and lists one entry per CDR3 protein. This table holds over 650,000 distinct CDR3 sequences, nearly 45% found once. Source material: peripheral blood or thyroid tissue (not recorded which). These receptors were obtained from an adult man with Graves' disease, either hyperthyroidism or ophthalmopathy (not recorded which).

This clonotype was counted at least ten times. The CDR3 reads CSARDQLEQGGSPLHF. The CDR3 coding sequence is TGCAGTGCTAGAGATCAATTGGAACAGGGGGGTTCACCCCTCCACTTT. The rearrangement joins TRBV20-1 to TRBJ1-6, with TRBD1 matching over 8 bases. Losses at the gene ends were 0 bases for V and 9 bases for J; bases not matched to a gene: 10. Germline lookup yields CDR1 DFQATT and CDR2 SNEGSKA (reference sequence). The CDR3 runs to 16 residues.

The genes are TRBV7-9 and TRBJ2-5; TRBD1 agrees at 9 bases. Germline values: CDR1 SEHNR, CDR2 FQNEAQ (reference sequence). Trimming removed 5 bases from V and 4 bases from J; junction bases left unmatched: 5. The CDR3 is made up of 14 amino acids. This CDR3 is CASSPEDRGETQYF. CDR3 in DNA: TGTGCCAGCAGCCCAGAGGACAGGGGAGAGACCCAGTACTTC.

With regard to this clonotype: Mismatch with germline at one junction end may stem from a read error. CDR3 nucleotides: TGTGCCAGCAGCACTAGACAGAAATCCTGCGAGCAGTACTTC. It specifies CASSTRQKSCEQYF. V gene TRBV7-9 combines with J gene TRBJ2-7, with D perhaps matching TRBD1 or TRBD2 (5 bases each). Germline-derived CDR1 and CDR2 are SEHNR and FQNEAQ (reference sequence). CDR3 length: 14 amino acids.

A few counts support this clonotype. The rearrangement links TRBV5-1 to TRBJ1-3; D may be TRBD1 (5 bases). The CDR3 is 15 amino acids. The germline CDR1 and CDR2 sequences are SGHRS and YFSETQ. Trimming stripped 4 bases from V and 1 base from J, with 12 bases between. The CDR3 nucleotides read TGCGCCAGCAGCCGAGAAGGGGAGTCTGGAAACACCATATATTTT. Translation: CASSREGESGNTIYF.

There are many counts of this clonotype. This chain uses TRBV7-2 with TRBJ1-5; TRBD1 matches 7 bases. CDR3 size: 15 residues. Trimming cost V 0 bases and J 5 bases; bases outside gene matches: 4. The germline V gene has CDR1 SGHTA and CDR2 FQGNSA. This CDR3 is CASSLAVQGHQPQHF. CDR3 sequence (DNA): TGTGCCAGCAGCTTAGCGGTACAGGGGCATCAGCCCCAGCATTTT. Full variable domain (outside the CDR3, taken from reference TRBV7-2 and TRBJ1-5): GAGVSQSPSNKVTEKGKDVELRCDPISGHTALYWYRQSLGQGLEFLIYFQGNSAPDKSGLPSDRFSAERTGGSVSTLTIQRTQQEDSAVYLCASSLAVQGHQPQHFGDGTRLSIL.

This clonotype was recorded many times. The V and J genes are TRBV20-1 and TRBJ1-5; D gene ambiguous. V lost 7 bases and J lost 4, with 14 bases in between. Germline assignment: CDR1 DFQATT and CDR2 SNEGSKA (reference sequence). The CDR3 spans 13 residues. CDR3 amino acids: CSVHNTGNQPQHF. The DNA of the CDR3 is TGCAGTGTCCATAACACGGGGAATCAGCCCCAGCATTTT.

This clonotype was detected a few times. The chain combines TRBV20-1 with TRBJ1-3, with 9 nucleotides matching TRBD1. The CDR3 is 15 amino acids. CDR1 is DFQATT and CDR2 is SNEGSKA in the germline V gene (reference sequence). V dropped 5 bases and J dropped 2; count of bases not matched to a gene: 7. Here the CDR3 DNA reads TGCAGTGCTGCGCCCGGGACAGGGCCTGGAAACACCATATATTTT. Translation: CSAAPGTGPGNTIYF.

The CDR3 reads CAISEADRVEKLFF. CDR3 sequence (DNA): TGTGCCATCAGTGAGGCCGACAGGGTTGAAAAACTGTTTTTT. This chain links TRBV10-3 with TRBJ1-4, with 7 bases that match TRBD1. V shed 2 bases, J shed 7 bases, and the junction held 4 bases outside the gene matches. The length of the CDR3 is 14 residues. Germline CDR1 reads ENHRY; CDR2 reads SYGVKD.

This chain joins TRBV15 and TRBJ2-6; no definite D call. Deletions cut 3 bases from V and 4 bases from J, with 7 bases between. This CDR3 is built from 14 residues. Germline V CDR1 and CDR2: LNHNV, YYDKDF (reference sequence). The CDR3 nucleotides are TGTGCCACCAGCAGCCACACAGGGGCCAACGTCCTGACTTTC. Translating gives CATSSHTGANVLTF.

The sample holds many counts of this clonotype. V is TRBV6-2 or TRBV6-3 and J is TRBJ1-5; perhaps TRBD1 as D (5 bases). Germline CDR1 is MNHEY and CDR2 is SVGEGT. With 2 bases removed from V and 5 bases from J, the gap between germline ends came to 19 bases. The CDR3 is made up of 17 amino acids. CDR3: CASSYGSGTVLDQPQHF. The CDR3 bases are TGTGCCAGCAGTTACGGTTCAGGGACGGTTTTAGATCAGCCCCAGCATTTT.

V usage is TRBV15 and J usage is TRBJ2-2; D remains ambiguous. The CDR3 sequence is 15 residues long. Germline loops: CDR1 LNHNV, CDR2 YYDKDF (reference sequence). V dropped 3 bases and J dropped 4 bases, with 12 bases sitting between them. The CDR3 protein is CATSSPTGVTGELFF. CDR3 DNA: TGTGCCACCAGCAGCCCCACTGGCGTCACCGGGGAGCTGTTTTTT.

Comments on this clonotype: Relative to the germline gene, one junction end is altered; a read error may explain this. The chain couples TRBV10-3 to TRBJ1-4; D ambiguous. The germline gives CDR1 ENHRY, CDR2 SYGVKD. CDR3 length: 14 residues. The CDR3 DNA follows: TGTGCCATCCGTGACACGGGGTACACTGAAAAACTGTTTTTT. Translated: CAIRDTGYTEKLFF.

This chain uses TRBV7-8 with TRBJ2-5, with a weak D call TRBD2 (6 bases). V lost 3 bases and J lost 7, with 12 bases in between. This CDR3 is built from 13 residues. Germline assignment: CDR1 SGHVS and CDR2 FQNEAQ. The CDR3 spells CASSFGGRGTQYF. CDR3 nucleotide sequence: TGTGCCAGCAGCTTCGGGGGAAGGGGGACCCAGTACTTC.

V and J are TRBV7-1 and TRBJ2-7; 11 nucleotides line up with TRBD2. The J call could be wrong; TRBJ2-1 is a better fit for the DNA end. TRBV7-1 is an open reading frame, and its role is uncertain. The CDR3 has 16 amino acids. The CDR3: CASSSPGTSGVDEQFF. In DNA form, the CDR3 reads TGTGCCAGCAGCTCCCCCGGGACTAGCGGAGTAGATGAGCAGTTCTTC.

In this sample, this clonotype turned up many times. The chain links TRBV12-3 or TRBV12-4 to TRBJ1-2, with unresolved D. The CDR3 contains 14 residues. Trimming took off 6 bases at V and 0 bases at J, with 11 bases between the two ends. The CDR3 spells CASSSDLPNYGYTF. As DNA, the CDR3 is TGTGCCAGCAGCTCGGACTTACCTAACTATGGCTACACCTTC.

This clonotype was picked up a small number of times. An end of the junction does not agree with germline; a read error may underlie this. The chain recombines TRBV10-3 with TRBJ2-7; TRBD1 might be the D (7 bases). The CDR3 loop spans 15 amino acids. Per the germline V gene, CDR1 is ENHRY and CDR2 is SYGVKD. The CDR3 loop reads CASSYSGGLLSEQYF. The CDR3 DNA reads TGTGCCAGCAGTTACTCAGGGGGGCTTCTCTCCGAGCAGTACTTC.

The chain is built from TRBV7-8 and TRBJ1-2; D unclear. This CDR3 is 15 amino acids long. The V gene's germline CDR1 is SGHVS and CDR2 FQNEAQ. Trimming removed 8 bases at V and 4 bases at J, with 20 bases between. The CDR3 DNA reads TGTGCCAGCGGCCACACGGACGGAGGATCCTATGGCTACACCTTC. Its translation is CASGHTDGGSYGYTF.

This chain joins TRBV29-1 and TRBJ1-5; perhaps TRBD1 as D (6 bases). The germline gives CDR1 SQVTM, CDR2 ANQGSEA. This CDR3 is 16 amino acids long. V was shortened by 7 bases and J by 2 bases, with 21 bases between the two germline ends. The CDR3 protein is CSDNPLSQGRNQPQHF. In nucleotides, the CDR3 is TGCAGCGACAACCCCCTCTCACAGGGCCGCAATCAGCCCCAGCATTTT.

The chain has TRBV2 and TRBJ1-1; unclear D gene. Germline-derived CDR1 and CDR2 are SNHLY and FYNNEI. Trimming cost V 4 bases and J 1 base, with 10 bases left between them. This CDR3 region has 14 residues. In DNA form, the CDR3 reads TGTGCCAGCAGTGCTAGGAGAACGAACACTGAAGCTTTCTTT. Protein product: CASSARRTNTEAFF.

The V call is TRBV7-8, the J call TRBJ2-5; TRBD1 matches 12 bases. Trimming removed 1 base from V and 4 bases from J; junction bases left unmatched: 10. CDR1 and CDR2 (germline): SGHVS, FQNEAQ. CDR3 length: 18 residues. CDR3 sequence reads: CASSLGPGTGGLSETQYF. The CDR3 DNA is TGTGCCAGCAGCTTAGGACCCGGGACAGGGGGCTTATCAGAGACCCAGTACTTC.

This chain connects TRBV25-1 to TRBJ1-2; D not resolved. From germline, CDR1 is MGHDK and CDR2 SYGVNS. CDR3 length: 12 amino acids. Trimming cost V 5 bases and J 4 bases, with 8 bases left between them. The CDR3 sequence is CASSSTSYGYTF. The CDR3 DNA reads TGTGCCAGCAGTTCCACCTCCTATGGCTACACCTTC.

The rearrangement uses TRBV7-6 and TRBJ1-2, with 8 nucleotides matching TRBD1. The CDR3 loop spans 12 amino acids. V was pared by 8 bases and J by 8 bases, with 7 bases of the junction left unmatched. CDR1 is SGHVS, CDR2 FNYEAQ, per germline. The CDR3 nucleotides are TGTGCCAGCGGCCAGGGGGACAGGGGCTACACCTTC. Amino acid sequence: CASGQGDRGYTF.

The chain couples TRBV11-2 to TRBJ1-2; D gene unclear. CDR1 is SGHAT, CDR2 FQNNGV, per germline. This CDR3 is 15 amino acids long. V lost 3 bases to trimming and J lost 5 bases, with 16 bases between them. CDR3 region: CASSLSQATSYGYTF. Written as DNA, the CDR3 is TGTGCCAGCAGCTTGAGCCAGGCCACCAGTTATGGCTACACCTTC.

This clonotype came up a few times. The genes are TRBV7-2 and TRBJ2-7, with D hard to call. The CDR3 length is 12 residues. Germline lookup yields CDR1 SGHTA and CDR2 FQGNSA. V lost 8 bases and J lost 3, with 11 bases in between. CDR3 in amino acids: CASHGPNYEQYF. The CDR3 DNA reads TGTGCCAGCCACGGACCCAACTACGAGCAGTACTTC.